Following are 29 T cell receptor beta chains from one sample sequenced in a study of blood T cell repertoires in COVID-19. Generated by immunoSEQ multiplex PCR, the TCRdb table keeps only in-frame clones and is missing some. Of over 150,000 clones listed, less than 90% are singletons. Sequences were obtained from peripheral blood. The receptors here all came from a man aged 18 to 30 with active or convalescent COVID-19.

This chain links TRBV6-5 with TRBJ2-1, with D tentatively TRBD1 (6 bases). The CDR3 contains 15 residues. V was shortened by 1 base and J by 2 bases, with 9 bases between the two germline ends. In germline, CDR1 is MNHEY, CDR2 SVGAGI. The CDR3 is CASSYWQGPYNEQFF. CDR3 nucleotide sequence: TGTGCCAGCAGTTACTGGCAGGGGCCCTACAATGAGCAGTTCTTC.

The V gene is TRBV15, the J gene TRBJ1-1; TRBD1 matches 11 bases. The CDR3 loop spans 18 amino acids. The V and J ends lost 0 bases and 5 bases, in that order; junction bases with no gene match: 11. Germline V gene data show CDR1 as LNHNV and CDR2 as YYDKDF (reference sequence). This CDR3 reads CATSRDWPGQGVYTEAFF. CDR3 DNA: TGTGCCACCAGCAGAGATTGGCCGGGACAGGGGGTTTATACTGAAGCTTTCTTT.

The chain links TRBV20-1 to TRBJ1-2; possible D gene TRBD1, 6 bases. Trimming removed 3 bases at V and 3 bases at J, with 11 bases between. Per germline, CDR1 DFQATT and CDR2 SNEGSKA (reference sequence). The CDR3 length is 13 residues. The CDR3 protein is CSASPGTHYGYTF. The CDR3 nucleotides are TGCAGTGCTAGTCCCGGGACACACTATGGCTACACCTTC.

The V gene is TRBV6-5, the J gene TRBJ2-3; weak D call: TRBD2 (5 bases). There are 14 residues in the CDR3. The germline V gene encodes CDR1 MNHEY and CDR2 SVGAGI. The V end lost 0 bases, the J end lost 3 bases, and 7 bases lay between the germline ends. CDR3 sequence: CASSYSTGTDTQYF. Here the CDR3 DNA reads TGTGCCAGCAGTTACTCGACGGGGACAGATACGCAGTATTTT.

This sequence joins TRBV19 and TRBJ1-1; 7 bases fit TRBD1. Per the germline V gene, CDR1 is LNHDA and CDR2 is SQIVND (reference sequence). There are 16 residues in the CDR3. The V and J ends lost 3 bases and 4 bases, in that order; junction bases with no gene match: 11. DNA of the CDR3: TGTGCCAGTAGTATGCGAGCAAACAGGGGCGGCACTGAAGCTTTCTTT. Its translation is CASSMRANRGGTEAFF.

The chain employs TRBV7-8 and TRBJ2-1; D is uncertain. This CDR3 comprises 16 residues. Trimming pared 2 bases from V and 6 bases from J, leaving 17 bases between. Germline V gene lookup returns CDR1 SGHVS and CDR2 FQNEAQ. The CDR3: CASSLLAPEITNEQFF. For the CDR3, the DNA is TGTGCCAGCAGCTTACTGGCCCCAGAAATTACCAATGAGCAGTTCTTC.

The chain's CDR3 is CASSSPLGNEQFF. CDR3 nucleotides: TGTGCCAGCAGCTCCCCACTAGGCAATGAGCAGTTCTTC. The chain couples TRBV7-2 to TRBJ2-1, with D maybe TRBD2 (5 bases). Germline CDR1 is SGHTA and CDR2 is FQGNSA. V lost 4 bases and J lost 6, with 10 bases in between. CDR3 length: 13 amino acids.

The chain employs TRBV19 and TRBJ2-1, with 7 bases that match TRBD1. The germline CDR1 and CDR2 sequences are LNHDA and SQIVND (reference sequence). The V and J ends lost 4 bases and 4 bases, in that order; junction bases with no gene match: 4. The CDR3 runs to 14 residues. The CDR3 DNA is TGTGCCAGTAGTAACGACAGGGAATACAATGAGCAGTTCTTC. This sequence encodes CASSNDREYNEQFF.

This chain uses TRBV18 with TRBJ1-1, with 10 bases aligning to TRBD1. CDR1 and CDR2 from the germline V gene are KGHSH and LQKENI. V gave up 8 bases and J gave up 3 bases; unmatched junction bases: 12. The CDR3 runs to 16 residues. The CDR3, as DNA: TGTGCCAGCCGTCCCCGGGACAGGGGAATTGACACTGAAGCTTTCTTT. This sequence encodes CASRPRDRGIDTEAFF.

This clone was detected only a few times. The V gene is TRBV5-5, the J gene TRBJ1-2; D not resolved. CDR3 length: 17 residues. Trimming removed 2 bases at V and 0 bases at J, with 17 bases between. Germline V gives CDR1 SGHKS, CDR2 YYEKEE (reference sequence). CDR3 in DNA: TGTGCCAGCAGCTTTAGGGAAGCCCGAGGGTCTAACTATGGCTACACCTTC. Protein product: CASSFREARGSNYGYTF.

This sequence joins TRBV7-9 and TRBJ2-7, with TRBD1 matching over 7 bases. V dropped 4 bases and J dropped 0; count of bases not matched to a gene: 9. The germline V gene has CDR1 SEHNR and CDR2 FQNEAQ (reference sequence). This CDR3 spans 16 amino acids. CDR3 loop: CASSSAGQAFSYEQYF. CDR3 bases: TGTGCCAGCAGCTCCGCTGGACAGGCGTTCTCCTACGAGCAGTACTTC.

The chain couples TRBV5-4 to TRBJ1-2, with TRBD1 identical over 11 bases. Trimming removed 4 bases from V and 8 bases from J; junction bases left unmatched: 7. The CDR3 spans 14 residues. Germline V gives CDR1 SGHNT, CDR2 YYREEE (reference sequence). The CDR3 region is CASSPGQGANGYTF. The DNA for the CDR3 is TGTGCCAGCAGCCCTGGACAGGGGGCGAACGGCTACACCTTC.

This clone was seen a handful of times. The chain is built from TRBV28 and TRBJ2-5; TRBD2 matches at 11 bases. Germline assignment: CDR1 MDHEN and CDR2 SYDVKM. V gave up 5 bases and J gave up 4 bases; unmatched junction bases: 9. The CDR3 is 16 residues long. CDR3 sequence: CASSTHPGTSGETQYF. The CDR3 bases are TGTGCCAGCAGTACCCACCCCGGGACTAGCGGAGAGACCCAGTACTTC.

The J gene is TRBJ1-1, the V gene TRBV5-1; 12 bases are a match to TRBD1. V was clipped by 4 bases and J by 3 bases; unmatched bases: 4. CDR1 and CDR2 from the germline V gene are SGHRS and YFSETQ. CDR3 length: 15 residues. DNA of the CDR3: TGCGCCAGCAGCCCGGGACAGGGGGCGGACACTGAAGCTTTCTTT. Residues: CASSPGQGADTEAFF.

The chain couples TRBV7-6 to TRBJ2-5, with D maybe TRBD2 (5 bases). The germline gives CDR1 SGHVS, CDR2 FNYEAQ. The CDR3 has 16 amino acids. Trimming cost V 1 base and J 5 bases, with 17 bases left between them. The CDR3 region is CASSLGSEWRGETQYF. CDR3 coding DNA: TGTGCCAGCAGCTTAGGGTCGGAGTGGAGAGGGGAGACCCAGTACTTC.

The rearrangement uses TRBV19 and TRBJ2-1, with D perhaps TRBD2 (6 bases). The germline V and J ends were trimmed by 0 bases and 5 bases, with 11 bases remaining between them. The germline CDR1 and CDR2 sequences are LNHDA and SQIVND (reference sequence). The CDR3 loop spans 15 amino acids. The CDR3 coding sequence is TGTGCCAGTAGTATAGATCTGGGGGGTAACAATGAGCAGTTCTTC. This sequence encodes CASSIDLGGNNEQFF.

CDR3 residues: CASIPISGSRTYEQYF. CDR3 bases: TGTGCCAGCATCCCAATAAGCGGGAGTAGAACTTACGAGCAGTACTTC. This chain joins TRBV7-8 and TRBJ2-7; 8 bases align to TRBD2. The CDR3 extends over 16 amino acids. CDR1 SGHVS and CDR2 FQNEAQ come from the germline V gene. V lost 7 bases and J lost 4; bases outside the gene matches: 15.

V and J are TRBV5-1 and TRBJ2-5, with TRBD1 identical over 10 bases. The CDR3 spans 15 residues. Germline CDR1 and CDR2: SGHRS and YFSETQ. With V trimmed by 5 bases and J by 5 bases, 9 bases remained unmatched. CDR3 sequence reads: CASSRDRGVEETQYF. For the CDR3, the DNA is TGCGCCAGCAGTCGGGACAGGGGAGTGGAGGAGACCCAGTACTTC.

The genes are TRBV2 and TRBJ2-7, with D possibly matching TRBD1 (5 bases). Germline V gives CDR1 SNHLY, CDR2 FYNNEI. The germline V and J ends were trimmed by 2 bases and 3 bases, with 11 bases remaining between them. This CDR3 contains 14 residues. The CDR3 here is CASSEQGGGYEQYF. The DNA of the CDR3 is TGTGCCAGCAGTGAACAGGGTGGCGGCTACGAGCAGTACTTC.

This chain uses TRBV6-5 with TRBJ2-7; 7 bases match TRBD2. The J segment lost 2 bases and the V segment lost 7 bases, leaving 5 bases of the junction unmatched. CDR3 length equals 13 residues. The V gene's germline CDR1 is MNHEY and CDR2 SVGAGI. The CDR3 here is CASNGGGTYEQYF. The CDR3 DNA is TGTGCCAGCAACGGCGGGGGTACCTACGAGCAGTACTTC.

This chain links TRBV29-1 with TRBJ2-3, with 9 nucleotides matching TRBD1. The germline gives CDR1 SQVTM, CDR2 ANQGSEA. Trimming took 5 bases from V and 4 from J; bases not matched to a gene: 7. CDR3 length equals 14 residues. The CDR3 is CSVLDRGYPDTQYF. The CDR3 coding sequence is TGCAGCGTTTTGGACAGGGGATATCCAGATACGCAGTATTTT.

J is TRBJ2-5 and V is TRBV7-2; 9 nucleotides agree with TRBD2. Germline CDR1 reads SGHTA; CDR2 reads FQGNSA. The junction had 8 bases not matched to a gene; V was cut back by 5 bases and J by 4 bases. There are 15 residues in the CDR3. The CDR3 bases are TGTGCCAGCAGCCCCGGGACTAGCTCTAGAGAGACCCAGTACTTC. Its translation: CASSPGTSSRETQYF.

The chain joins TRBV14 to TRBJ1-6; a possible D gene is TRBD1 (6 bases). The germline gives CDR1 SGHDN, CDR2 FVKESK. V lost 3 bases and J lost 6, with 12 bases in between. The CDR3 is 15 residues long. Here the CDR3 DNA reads TGTGCCAGCAGCCACAAGGACAGACCTAATTCACCCCTCCACTTT. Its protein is CASSHKDRPNSPLHF.

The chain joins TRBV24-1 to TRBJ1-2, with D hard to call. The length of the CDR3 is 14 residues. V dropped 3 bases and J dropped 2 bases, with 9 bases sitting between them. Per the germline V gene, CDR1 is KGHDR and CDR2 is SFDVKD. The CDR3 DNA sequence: TGTGCCACCAGTGATATGGGGAGGAACTATGGCTACACCTTC. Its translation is CATSDMGRNYGYTF.

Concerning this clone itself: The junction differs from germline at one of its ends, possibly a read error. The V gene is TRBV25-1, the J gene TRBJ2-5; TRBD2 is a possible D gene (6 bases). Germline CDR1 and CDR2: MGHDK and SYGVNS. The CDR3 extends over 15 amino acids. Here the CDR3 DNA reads TGTGCCAGCAGTGGGGTAGCGGCAACCCAAGGGACCCAGTACTTC. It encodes CASSGVAATQGTQYF.

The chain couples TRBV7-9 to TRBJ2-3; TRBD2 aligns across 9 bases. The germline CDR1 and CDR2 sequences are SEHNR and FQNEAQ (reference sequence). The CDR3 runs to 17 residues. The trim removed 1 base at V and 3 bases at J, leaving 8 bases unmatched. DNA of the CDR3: TGTGCCAGCAGCTTAGGGCGGGGGGGCCATGGTACAGATACGCAGTATTTT. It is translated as CASSLGRGGHGTDTQYF.

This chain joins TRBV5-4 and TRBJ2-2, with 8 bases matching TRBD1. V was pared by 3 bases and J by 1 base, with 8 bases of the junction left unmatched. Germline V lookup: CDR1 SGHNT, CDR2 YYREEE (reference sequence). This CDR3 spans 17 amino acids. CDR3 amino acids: CASSSYATGVNTGELFF. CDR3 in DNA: TGTGCCAGCAGCTCATATGCGACAGGGGTGAACACCGGGGAGCTGTTTTTT. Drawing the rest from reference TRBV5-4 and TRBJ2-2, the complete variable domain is ETGVTQSPTHLIKTRGQQVTLRCSSQSGHNTVSWYQQALGQGPQFIFQYYREEENGRGNFPPRFSGLQFPNYSSELNVNALELDDSALYLCASSSYATGVNTGELFFGEGSRLTVL.

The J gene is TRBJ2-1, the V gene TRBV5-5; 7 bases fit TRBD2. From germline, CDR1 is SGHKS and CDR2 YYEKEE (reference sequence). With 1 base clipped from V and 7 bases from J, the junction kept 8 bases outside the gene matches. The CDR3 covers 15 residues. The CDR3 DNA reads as TGTGCCAGCAGCTTGTTCTACGGGACTACTAATGAGCAGTTCTTC. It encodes CASSLFYGTTNEQFF.

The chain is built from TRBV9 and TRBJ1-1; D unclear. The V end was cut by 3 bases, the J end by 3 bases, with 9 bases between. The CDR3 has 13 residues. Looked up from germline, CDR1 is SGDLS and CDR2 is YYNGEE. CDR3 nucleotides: TGTGCCAGCAGCGCCACCGGGGACACTGAAGCTTTCTTT. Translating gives CASSATGDTEAFF.